This paragraph reports one T cell receptor (beta chain). Its antigen is unidentified. The sample belongs to a study of cytomegalovirus exposure and HLA in healthy donors. Study-level results: A classifier reportedly called cytomegalovirus status with high sensitivity and specificity. The study recorded over 150 TCR beta chains that were cytomegalovirus-associated.

It was the roughly 130-subject validation cohort, separate from the 666-subject first cohort, to which the donors belonged. Assay: immunoSEQ multiplex PCR; the TCRdb copy retains only in-frame clones and omits some. The sample shows under 200,000 clones, around 88% of them seen only once. The sample was PBMCs. This TCR derives from a woman under 30 in good health and CMV-seronegative.

The CDR3 spells CASSPVRPSGQDNEQFF. CDR3 nucleotides: TGTGCCAGCAGCCCGGTCCGCCCTAGCGGGCAGGACAATGAGCAGTTCTTC. The genes are TRBV7-9 and TRBJ2-1; 8 bases agree with TRBD2. Germline V gives CDR1 SEHNR, CDR2 FQNEAQ (reference sequence). The CDR3 length is 17 residues. The V segment lost 5 bases and the J segment 5 bases; nucleotides outside the gene matches: 14. The full variable domain, completed using reference TRBV7-9 and TRBJ2-1, is DTGVSQNPRHKITKRGQNVTFRCDPISEHNRLYWYRQTLGQGPEFLTYFQNEAQLEKSRLLSDRFSAERPKGSFSTLEIQRTEQGDSAMYLCASSPVRPSGQDNEQFFGPGTRLTVL.